This TCR beta chain originates from a study of blood T cells in healthy people across ages. Study outcomes and limitations: Percentage of naive T cells showed a strong correlation with TCR beta diversity. Diversity was estimated from one million T cells, and these estimates were considered underestimates.

V lost 4 bases and J lost 7; bases outside the gene matches: 3. This CDR3 contains 14 residues. Germline lookup yields CDR1 DFQATT and CDR2 SNEGSKA (reference sequence). Each sample yielded at least 6 million isolated PBMCs. A remark on this clonotype: Its antigen is currently unknown.

A second PCR of 7 to 11 cycles used a sample-barcoded 5' primer and a J-beta primer mix. Tagging of each cDNA molecule was performed by a template-switch adaptor with 12 random nucleotides. TCRdb re-analysed the 5' RACE reads in MiXCR, keeping a single row per CDR3 protein. The sample shows about 1.4 million distinct CDR3 sequences, 59% of them seen only once. The gene calls are TRBV20-1 and TRBJ2-1, with 14 bases that match TRBD2. The TCR originated in a young man in good health. The sequencing sample was made of blood. The CDR3 sequence is CSATTSGRGNEQFF. CDR3 bases: TGCAGTGCTACGACTAGCGGGAGGGGTAATGAGCAGTTCTTC.